This T cell receptor beta chain was obtained from a study of CD8+CD57+ T cells in acquired aplastic anemia. Study-level background: DNA from sorted CD4+ and CD8+ cells averaged roughly 3.4 ug. Study outcomes and limitations: Significance was not reached for CD8+ Simpson's diversity between patients and controls. Researchers report that twenty-nine CD8+ CDR3 sequences appeared in both patients and controls.

For this clonotype: Its specificity is unknown.

Genomic DNA constituted the template upon which TCR beta VDJ and CDR3 profiling was performed. Each CDR3 protein gets one entry after TCRdb re-called the reads with MiXCR. The data hold hundreds of thousands of distinct CDR3 sequences, with around 30% observed a single time. The CDR3 totals 14 residues. The germline V gene has CDR1 SGHTA and CDR2 FQGNSA. The trim removed 3 bases at V and 9 bases at J, leaving 3 bases unmatched. Whoever was chosen for sequencing had shown CD8+CD57+ cell expansion by flow cytometry. Prior therapy had not been administered to any patient at the time of blood sampling. The sequence came from a human donor with aplastic anemia. The V call is TRBV7-2, the J call TRBJ1-6, with TRBD1 matching 9 bases. The sequenced material came from sorted CD4+, CD8+, or CD8+CD57+ T cells (not recorded which) from PBMCs. The CDR3: CASSLDRGGSPLHF. The CDR3 coding sequence is TGTGCCAGCAGCTTGGACAGGGGAGGTTCACCCCTCCACTTT.